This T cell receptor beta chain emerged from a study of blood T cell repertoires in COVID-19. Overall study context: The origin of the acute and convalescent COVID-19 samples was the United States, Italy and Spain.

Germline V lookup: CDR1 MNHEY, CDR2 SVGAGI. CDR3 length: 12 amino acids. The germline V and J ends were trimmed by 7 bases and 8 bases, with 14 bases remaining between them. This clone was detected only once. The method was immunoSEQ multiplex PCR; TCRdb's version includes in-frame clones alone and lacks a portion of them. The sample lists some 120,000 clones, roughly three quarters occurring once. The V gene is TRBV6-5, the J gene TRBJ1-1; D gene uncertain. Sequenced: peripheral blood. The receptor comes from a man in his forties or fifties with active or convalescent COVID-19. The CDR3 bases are TGTGCCAGCACCCCCCAAGAGGGAGAAGCTTTCTTT. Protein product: CASTPQEGEAFF.